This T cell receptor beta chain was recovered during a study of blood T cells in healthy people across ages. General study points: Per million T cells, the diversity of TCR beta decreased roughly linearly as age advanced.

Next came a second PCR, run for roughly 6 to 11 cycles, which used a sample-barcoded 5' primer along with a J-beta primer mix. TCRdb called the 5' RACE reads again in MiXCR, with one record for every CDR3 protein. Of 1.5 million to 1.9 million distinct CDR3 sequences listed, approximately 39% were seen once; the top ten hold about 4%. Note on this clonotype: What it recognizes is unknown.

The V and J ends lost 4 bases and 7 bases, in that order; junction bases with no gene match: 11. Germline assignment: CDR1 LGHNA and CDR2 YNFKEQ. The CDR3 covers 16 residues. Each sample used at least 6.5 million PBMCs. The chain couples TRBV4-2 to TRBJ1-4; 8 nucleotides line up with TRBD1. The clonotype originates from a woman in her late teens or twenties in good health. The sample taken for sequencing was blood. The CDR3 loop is CASSPPRQGASEKLFF. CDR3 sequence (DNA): TGTGCCAGCAGCCCCCCCCGTCAGGGGGCGAGTGAAAAACTGTTTTTT.